The clone carrying this TCR beta chain was seen a handful of times. V lost 4 bases and J 2 bases, leaving 17 bases between the germline ends. The length of the CDR3 is 16 residues. Germline V gene lookup returns CDR1 SGDLS and CDR2 YYNGEE. A NOSPECS grade of at least 4, a Clinical Activity Score of at least 3 and duration under 3 months were recorded in ophthalmopathy patients. Uncontrolled infection, other autoimmune disease, pregnancy or lactation disqualified patients from enrolment. TCR beta CDR3 regions were amplified from RNA. A set of HTBI primers served as the primers for a first-round RT-PCR of the TCR CDR3. A single record per CDR3 protein comes from TCRdb applying MiXCR to the multiplex PCR reads. The sample lists some 580,000 distinct CDR3 sequences, 15% to 20% occurring once. The data were taken from a study of T cells in Graves' hyperthyroidism and ophthalmopathy.

The rearrangement links TRBV9 to TRBJ2-3, with D possibly being TRBD2 (6 bases). The source is a woman aged 40-49 years with Graves' ophthalmopathy. Material for sequencing was blood. The CDR3 here is CASSPRDFSTTDTQYF. The CDR3 DNA sequence: TGTGCCAGCAGCCCCCGGGACTTCTCCACCACAGATACGCAGTATTTT. Variable domain in full (rest from reference TRBV9 and TRBJ2-3): DSGVTQTPKHLITATGQRVTLRCSPRSGDLSVYWYQQSLDQGLQFLIQYYNGEERAKGNILERFSAQQFPDLHSELNLSSLELGDSALYFCASSPRDFSTTDTQYFGPGTRLTVL.